These T cell receptor beta chains were read from a single sample in a study of T cells after yellow fever vaccination. TCRdb used MiXCR to reprocess the 5' RACE reads, holding one entry per CDR3 protein. The table lists a few hundred thousand distinct CDR3 sequences, 7.5% to 9% of them singletons. The material sequenced was CD4+ T cells sorted from PBMCs, taken 5 days after the yellow fever booster vaccination. Receptors were obtained from a man aged 18 to 35 who received the YFV17D yellow fever vaccine. CDR3s include the opening cysteine and the closing phenylalanine or tryptophan.

v_call: TRBV9
j_call: TRBJ2-5
cdr3_aa: CASSPRSGSTETQYF

v_call: TRBV9
j_call: TRBJ2-5
cdr3_aa: CASSVRSASETQYF

v_call: TRBV18
j_call: TRBJ1-3
cdr3_aa: CASSPNRAGNTIYF

v_call: TRBV6-2/TRBV6-3
j_call: TRBJ2-7
cdr3_aa: CASRHHHYYEQYF

v_call: TRBV27
j_call: TRBJ1-5
cdr3_aa: CANFQGYSNQPQHF

v_call: TRBV28
j_call: TRBJ2-1
cdr3_aa: CASRSPGQGDYEQFF

v_call: TRBV6-5
j_call: TRBJ2-7
cdr3_aa: CASSYSQGALYEQYF

v_call: TRBV20-1
j_call: TRBJ1-2
cdr3_aa: CSARAAGEGGYTF

v_call: TRBV20-1
j_call: TRBJ2-3
cdr3_aa: CSARSQSSTDTQYF

v_call: TRBV7-9
j_call: TRBJ2-2
cdr3_aa: CASSFFAPGTVNTGELFF

v_call: TRBV7-2
j_call: TRBJ1-5
cdr3_aa: CASSYDGGRQPQHF

v_call: TRBV20-1
j_call: TRBJ2-3
cdr3_aa: CSASPPQSTDTQYF

v_call: TRBV11-3
j_call: TRBJ2-1
cdr3_aa: CASSRKQGANEQFF

v_call: TRBV14
j_call: TRBJ1-2
cdr3_aa: CASSQGALRHTF

v_call: TRBV12-3/TRBV12-4
j_call: TRBJ1-6
cdr3_aa: CASSNDRDYNSPLHF

v_call: TRBV18
j_call: TRBJ2-1
cdr3_aa: CASSPGQVTYNEQFF

v_call: TRBV11-2
j_call: TRBJ2-5
cdr3_aa: CASSLEGSMQETQYF

v_call: TRBV5-1
j_call: TRBJ2-2
cdr3_aa: CASSLAGGAGELFF

v_call: TRBV28
j_call: TRBJ2-5
cdr3_aa: CASHGGDRETQYF

v_call: TRBV3-1
j_call: TRBJ2-1
cdr3_aa: CASSRPGTGTNEQFF

v_call: TRBV27
j_call: TRBJ2-5
cdr3_aa: CASSRFVGHEETQYF

v_call: TRBV6-2/TRBV6-3
j_call: TRBJ2-5
cdr3_aa: CASSFRRWETQYF

v_call: TRBV5-4
j_call: TRBJ2-5
cdr3_aa: CASSLAWEETQYF

v_call: TRBV5-1
j_call: TRBJ2-5
cdr3_aa: CASSFQETQYF

v_call: TRBV5-1
j_call: TRBJ2-3
cdr3_aa: CASSLVSGGAGASDTQYF

v_call: TRBV18
j_call: TRBJ1-5
cdr3_aa: CASSLNSLEPQHF

v_call: TRBV7-2
j_call: TRBJ2-2
cdr3_aa: CASSLWQTPRELFF

v_call: TRBV5-1
j_call: TRBJ2-1
cdr3_aa: CASSLASSYNEQFF

v_call: TRBV6-5
j_call: TRBJ1-2
cdr3_aa: CASSSLANYGYTF

v_call: TRBV30
j_call: TRBJ1-6
cdr3_aa: CAWRETGSPPLHF

v_call: TRBV18
j_call: TRBJ2-7
cdr3_aa: CASSPGGRTLSSYEQYF

v_call: TRBV5-1
j_call: TRBJ2-5
cdr3_aa: CASSLDIQGQGFTQYF

v_call: TRBV20-1
j_call: TRBJ2-5
cdr3_aa: CSARPPNRETQYF

v_call: TRBV20-1
j_call: TRBJ1-5
cdr3_aa: CSARRGSNQPQHF

v_call: TRBV7-6
j_call: TRBJ2-6
cdr3_aa: CASSFADSGANVLTF

v_call: TRBV9
j_call: TRBJ1-2
cdr3_aa: CASSAAANYGYTF

v_call: TRBV19
j_call: TRBJ1-5
cdr3_aa: CASSWTGNGNQPQHF